These T cell receptor beta chains were read from a single sample in a study of T cell responses to AZD1222 COVID-19 vaccine. Clones were sequenced by immunoSEQ multiplex PCR, and TCRdb holds only the in-frame ones, with some missing. The sample comprises 100,000 to 150,000 clones, roughly 90% of which are singletons, and about 1.1% rests with the top ten. The sample consisted of peripheral blood, taken 28 days after the second AZD1222 dose. The source of these receptors is an adult who received the AZD1222 COVID-19 vaccine. The CDR3 runs from the conserved cysteine through the conserved F or W. Fields, in order: clone size, J gene, D gene, V gene, CDR3 length, CDR3 DNA, CDR3 protein. A D gene is named only where the DNA matches it firmly. Clone size appears in some rows only: once, few, many, or a class for an expanded clone.

.	TRBJ1-5	.	TRBV27	14	TGTGCCAGCAGTCACAGGGATAGCAATCAGCCCCAGCATTTT	CASSHRDSNQPQHF
few	TRBJ2-7	.	TRBV18	13	TGTGCCAGCTCACCGGACGGCAGGGACGAGCAGTACTTC	CASSPDGRDEQYF
.	TRBJ2-4	.	TRBV30	14	TGTGCCTGGAGTGTGACTGTAGCCAAAAACATTCAGTACTTC	CAWSVTVAKNIQYF
.	TRBJ2-1	.	TRBV7-2	16	TGTGCCAGCAGCTTAGGGTGGCTAGGAGGGTTCAATGAGCAGTTCTTC	CASSLGWLGGFNEQFF
.	TRBJ2-2	TRBD1	TRBV27	16	TGTGCCAGCTCCCAACAGCCGACAGGGGCTCCCGGGGAGCTGTTTTTT	CASSQQPTGAPGELFF
.	TRBJ1-3	.	TRBV20-1	15	TGCAGTGCTAGTCGTGACAGGAACTCTGGAAACACCATATATTTT	CSASRDRNSGNTIYF
.	TRBJ1-1	.	TRBV30	14	TGTGCCTGGAGGCGACCGGACAGGAACACTGAAGCTTTCTTT	CAWRRPDRNTEAFF
.	TRBJ2-1	.	TRBV29-1	15	TGCAGCGTTGAAGATCGCAGGGGAATTCGAAATGAGCAGTTCTTC	CSVEDRRGIRNEQFF
.	TRBJ2-3	.	TRBV2	13	TGTGCCAGCAGTAGACAGAGCACAGATACGCAGTATTTT	CASSRQSTDTQYF
.	TRBJ2-3	.	TRBV9	15	TGTGCCAGCAGCACACGGTCACTCCTCCCAGATACGCAGTATTTT	CASSTRSLLPDTQYF
.	TRBJ2-5	.	TRBV10-3	13	TGTGCCATCAGTGAGTTTAGAGGGGAGACCCAGTACTTC	CAISEFRGETQYF
.	TRBJ2-3	.	TRBV3-1/TRBV3-2	12	TGTGCCAGCAGCCGATTGGCGGATACGCAGTATTTT	CASSRLADTQYF
.	TRBJ2-3	TRBD1	TRBV5-5	14	TGTGCCAGCAGCCTGGGACAGTTGACAGATACGCAGTATTTT	CASSLGQLTDTQYF
.	TRBJ1-2	TRBD1	TRBV4-2	15	TGTGCCAGCAGCCATGTGGGACAGGGGAACGATGGCTACACCTTC	CASSHVGQGNDGYTF
.	TRBJ2-3	TRBD1	TRBV6-5	15	TGTGCCAGCAGTTACACCGGGACAGGGTTAGATACGCAGTATTTT	CASSYTGTGLDTQYF
.	TRBJ1-2	.	TRBV29-1	11	TGCAGCGTATATGCAAACTATGGCTACACCTTC	CSVYANYGYTF
.	TRBJ2-7	.	TRBV5-1	15	TGCGCCAGCAGCAAGTTGGACGGACAGTTCTACGAGCAGTACTTC	CASSKLDGQFYEQYF
.	TRBJ1-5	TRBD1	TRBV7-9	15	TGTGCCAGCAGCAACAGGGGGAGTCCCAATCAGCCCCAGCATTTT	CASSNRGSPNQPQHF
once	TRBJ2-7	TRBD1	TRBV7-2	16	TGTGCCAGCAGCTTAGTGGGACAGGGGAAGTCCTACGAGCAGTACTTC	CASSLVGQGKSYEQYF
.	TRBJ1-4	.	TRBV25-1	16	TGTGCCAGCAGTGAATATCCGGGCCCACTTAATGAAAAACTGTTTTTT	CASSEYPGPLNEKLFF
.	TRBJ2-1	TRBD2	TRBV6-2/TRBV6-3	13	TGTGCCAGCAGTTCAAGACTAGCGAATGAGCAGTTCTTC	CASSSRLANEQFF
few	TRBJ2-5	TRBD2	TRBV6-2/TRBV6-3	15	TGTGCCAGCAGTTACTCGACTAGCGGGGGGGAGACCCAGTACTTC	CASSYSTSGGETQYF
.	TRBJ2-1	TRBD2	TRBV24-1	22	TGTGCCACCAGTGATTTCATTAATCTGGGACTAGCGGGAGTTTTTTACTACAATGAGCAGTTCTTC	CATSDFINLGLAGVFYYNEQFF
.	TRBJ1-3	.	TRBV2	14	TGTGCCAGCAGTGGGGCAGACTCTGGAAACACCATATATTTT	CASSGADSGNTIYF
once	TRBJ2-7	.	TRBV30	13	TGTGCCTGGAGCCAAGACAGGAGCCACGAGCAGTACTTC	CAWSQDRSHEQYF
.	TRBJ1-1	.	TRBV28	16	TGTGCCAGCTGTCCCCCAGGACAACACCGGAACACTGAAGCTTTCTTT	CASCPPGQHRNTEAFF
.	TRBJ1-2	.	TRBV18	14	TGTGCCAGCTCACCAGCCTCGGACAGTGGTGGCTACACCTTC	CASSPASDSGGYTF
.	TRBJ2-3	TRBD2	TRBV5-1	15	TGCGCCAGCAGCGCCGCGGGGGACCCCACAGATACGCAGTATTTT	CASSAAGDPTDTQYF
.	TRBJ1-2	.	TRBV29-1	14	TGCAGCGTCTATGGGGCAGGGTCCGCCTATGGCTACACCTTC	CSVYGAGSAYGYTF
.	TRBJ2-3	.	TRBV29-1	13	TGCAGCGTTGAGAGAGCGGTGGGAGATACGCAGTATTTT	CSVERAVGDTQYF